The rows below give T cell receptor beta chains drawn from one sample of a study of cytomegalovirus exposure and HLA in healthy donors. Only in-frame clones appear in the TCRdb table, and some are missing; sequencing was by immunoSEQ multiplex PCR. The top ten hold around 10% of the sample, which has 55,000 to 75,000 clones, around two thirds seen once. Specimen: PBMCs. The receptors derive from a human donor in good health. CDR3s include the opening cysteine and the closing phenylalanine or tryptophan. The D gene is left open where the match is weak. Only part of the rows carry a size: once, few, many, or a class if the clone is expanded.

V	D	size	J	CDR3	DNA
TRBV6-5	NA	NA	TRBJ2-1	CASSYGPRGTDEQFF	TGTGCCAGCAGTTACGGGCCCCGCGGGACGGATGAGCAGTTCTTC
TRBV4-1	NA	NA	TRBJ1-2	CASSQDPTGTNYGYTF	TGCGCCAGCAGCCAAGATCCCACAGGGACTAACTATGGCTACACCTTC
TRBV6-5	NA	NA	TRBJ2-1	CASSYLPELSYNEQFF	TGTGCCAGCAGTTACCTCCCCGAGCTCTCCTACAATGAGCAGTTCTTC
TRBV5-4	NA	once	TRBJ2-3	CASSLEGADTQYF	TGTGCCAGCAGCTTGGAAGGGGCAGATACGCAGTATTTT
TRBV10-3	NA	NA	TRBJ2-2	CAISASTGTSNTGELFF	TGTGCCATCAGTGCCTCGACCGGGACATCGAACACCGGGGAGCTGTTTTTT
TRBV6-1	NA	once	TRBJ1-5	CASSEAAGGLSNQLQHF	TGTGCCAGCAGTGAAGCGGCCGGGGGGCTAAGCAATCAGCTCCAGCATTTT
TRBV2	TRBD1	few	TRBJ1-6	CASSFSGQGNNSPLHF	TGTGCCAGCAGTTTTTCCGGACAGGGAAATAATTCACCCCTCCACTTT
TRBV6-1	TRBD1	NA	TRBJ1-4	CASIGTGSLNEKLFF	TGTGCCAGCATTGGGACAGGTTCCCTTAATGAAAAACTGTTTTTT
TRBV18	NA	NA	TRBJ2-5	CASSDRGQETQYF	TGTGCCAGCTCAGATAGGGGCCAAGAGACCCAGTACTTC
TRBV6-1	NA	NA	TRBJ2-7	CASSLGRIYYEQYF	TGTGCCAGCAGTTTGGGCAGGATTTACTACGAGCAGTACTTC